This T cell receptor beta chain was documented in a study of T cell therapy after organ transplantation. Sequencing was performed with immunoSEQ multiplex PCR; in TCRdb, only in-frame clones are kept and a portion is missing. The table shows some 47,000 clones, with about 95% occurring only once. CDR1 is MGHRA and CDR2 is YSYEKL in the germline V gene. V shed 3 bases and J 2 bases; nucleotides not matched to a gene: 14. This CDR3 spans 18 amino acids. As concerns this clone: Its specificity is unknown.

The material was CD8+ T cells from blood, obtained before autologous CMV-specific T cell therapy. This sequence originates from a human patient who had received a solid organ transplant and had CMV disease. This rearrangement joins TRBV4-1 to TRBJ2-5; TRBD2 matches at 8 bases. CDR3 sequence (DNA): TGCGCCAGCAGCCACCCCCGGGAGGCTAGCGGGCGGCAAGAGACCCAGTACTTC. As protein: CASSHPREASGRQETQYF.